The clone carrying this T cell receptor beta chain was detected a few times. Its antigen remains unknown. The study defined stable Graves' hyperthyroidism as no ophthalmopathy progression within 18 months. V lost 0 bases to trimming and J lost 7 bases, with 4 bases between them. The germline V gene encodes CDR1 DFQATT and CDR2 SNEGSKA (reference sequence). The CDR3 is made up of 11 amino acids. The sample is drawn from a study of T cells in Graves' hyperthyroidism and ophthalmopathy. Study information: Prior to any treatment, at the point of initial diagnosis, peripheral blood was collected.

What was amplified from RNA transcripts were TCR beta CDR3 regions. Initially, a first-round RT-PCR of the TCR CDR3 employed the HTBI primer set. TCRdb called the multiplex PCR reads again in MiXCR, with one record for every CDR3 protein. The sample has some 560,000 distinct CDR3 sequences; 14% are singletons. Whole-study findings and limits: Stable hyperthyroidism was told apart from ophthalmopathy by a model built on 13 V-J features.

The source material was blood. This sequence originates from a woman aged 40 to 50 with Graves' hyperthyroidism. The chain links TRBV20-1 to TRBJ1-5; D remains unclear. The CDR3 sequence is CSARDGQPQHF. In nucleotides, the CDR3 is TGCAGTGCTAGAGACGGACAGCCCCAGCATTTT.